The 10 T cell receptor beta chains given below trace back to one sample, sequenced in a study of shared clonotypes between healthy human individuals. Libraries were prepared by immunoSEQ multiplex PCR; TCRdb keeps only in-frame clonotypes and omits some of them. The table records more than 1.2 million clones, roughly 98.5% of them present only once. Sequences were obtained from naive CD4+ T cells sorted from blood. The subset denotes: CD45RA+ positively selected. Receptors were obtained from a man younger than 45 in good health.

The rearrangement uses TRBV6-5 and TRBJ2-2, with TRBD1 as a possible D gene (6 bases). CDR1 MNHEY and CDR2 SVGAGI come from the germline V gene. With 4 bases removed from V and 5 bases from J, the gap between germline ends came to 14 bases. There are 15 residues in the CDR3. The CDR3 DNA sequence: TGTGCCAGCAGTTTTTGGGGGCAGGGAACCGGGGAGCTGTTTTTT. The encoded protein is CASSFWGQGTGELFF.

The chain carries TRBV6-8 and TRBJ2-3; D is perhaps TRBD2 (7 bases). Trimming took off 4 bases at V and 3 bases at J, with 17 bases between the two ends. This CDR3 has 16 amino acids. Germline V lookup: CDR1 MNHGY, CDR2 SAAAGT. The chain's CDR3 is CASSLLAEGVTDTQYF. For the CDR3, the DNA is TGTGCCAGCAGTTTGCTAGCGGAGGGGGTAACAGATACGCAGTATTTT.

As regards this clone: Mismatch with germline at one junction end may stem from a read error. This chain joins TRBV2 and TRBJ1-5; D gene uncertain. The CDR3 spans 14 residues. CDR1 is SNHLY and CDR2 is FYNNEI in the germline V gene. The CDR3 is CASSEENLFQPQHF. The CDR3 DNA follows: TGTGCCAGCAGCGAAGAGAACTTATTCCAGCCCCAGCATTTT. The full variable domain, completed using reference TRBV2 and TRBJ1-5, is EPEVTQTPSHQVTQMGQEVILRCVPISNHLYFYWYRQILGQKVEFLVSFYNNEISEKSEIFDDQFSVERPDGSNFTLKIRSTKLEDSAMYFCASSEENLFQPQHFGDGTRLSIL.

Notes on this clone: Other DNA sequences in the sample encode the same CDR3. The V call is TRBV7-2, the J call TRBJ2-5; unclear D gene. The CDR3 length is 11 residues. The V gene lost 4 bases and the J gene lost 4 bases, with 4 bases spanning the gap. The V gene's germline CDR1 is SGHTA and CDR2 FQGNSA. The CDR3: CASSWRETQYF. CDR3 in DNA: TGTGCCAGCAGCTGGCGAGAGACCCAGTACTTC.

This clone was seen a single time. V usage is TRBV4-2 and J usage is TRBJ2-6, with D perhaps matching TRBD1 (6 bases). This CDR3 contains 20 residues. Germline values: CDR1 LGHNA, CDR2 YNFKEQ. Trimming cost V 1 base and J 0 bases, with 19 bases left between them. The CDR3 DNA is TGTGCCAGCAGCCAAGGAACAACAGGGATACACACCTCTGGGGCCAACGTCCTGACTTTC. Its translation is CASSQGTTGIHTSGANVLTF.

The rearrangement uses TRBV6-1 and TRBJ2-7, with D maybe TRBD1 (6 bases). This CDR3 comprises 14 residues. The V gene lost 8 bases and the J gene lost 2 bases, with 16 bases spanning the gap. Germline values: CDR1 MNHNS, CDR2 SASEGT. The CDR3 sequence: CASVVTGLPYEQYF. CDR3 coding DNA: TGTGCCAGCGTAGTTACAGGGTTACCCTACGAGCAGTACTTC.

This chain connects TRBV5-1 to TRBJ2-5; 11 bases are shared with TRBD2. Trimming took 4 bases from V and 2 from J; bases not matched to a gene: 4. The V gene's germline CDR1 is SGHRS and CDR2 YFSETQ. The CDR3 is 15 amino acids. This CDR3 reads CASSSRLAGQETQYF. CDR3 bases: TGCGCCAGCAGCAGCCGACTAGCGGGACAAGAGACCCAGTACTTC.

This chain uses TRBV10-3 with TRBJ2-3; 7 nucleotides line up with TRBD2. The CDR3 has 13 residues. CDR1 is ENHRY and CDR2 is SYGVKD in the germline V gene. With V trimmed by 1 base and J by 5 bases, 0 bases remained unmatched. The CDR3 DNA sequence: TGTGCCATCAGTGAGTTAGCGGGAGATACGCAGTATTTT. Translation gives CAISELAGDTQYF.

Note on this clone: Other DNA sequences in this sample translate to the same CDR3. V usage is TRBV7-2 and J usage is TRBJ2-1; 11 bases align to TRBD2. The ends lost 5 bases at V and 4 bases at J; junction bases unmatched: 4. CDR1 is SGHTA, CDR2 FQGNSA, per germline. The CDR3 is made up of 15 amino acids. The CDR3, as DNA: TGTGCCAGCAGCCCAGGGACTAGCGGTTACAATGAGCAGTTCTTC. Its protein product is CASSPGTSGYNEQFF.

The chain employs TRBV28 and TRBJ2-1, with D possibly being TRBD1 or TRBD2 (6 bases each). CDR3 length equals 19 residues. Between the trimmed V and J ends, which lost 6 bases and 3 bases, there was a span of 27 bases. Per the germline V gene, CDR1 is MDHEN and CDR2 is SYDVKM. DNA for the CDR3: TGTGCCAGCAGGGCGATAGGGGGGCACCTTTCCCCTTTCTACAATGAGCAGTTCTTC. It codes for CASRAIGGHLSPFYNEQFF.